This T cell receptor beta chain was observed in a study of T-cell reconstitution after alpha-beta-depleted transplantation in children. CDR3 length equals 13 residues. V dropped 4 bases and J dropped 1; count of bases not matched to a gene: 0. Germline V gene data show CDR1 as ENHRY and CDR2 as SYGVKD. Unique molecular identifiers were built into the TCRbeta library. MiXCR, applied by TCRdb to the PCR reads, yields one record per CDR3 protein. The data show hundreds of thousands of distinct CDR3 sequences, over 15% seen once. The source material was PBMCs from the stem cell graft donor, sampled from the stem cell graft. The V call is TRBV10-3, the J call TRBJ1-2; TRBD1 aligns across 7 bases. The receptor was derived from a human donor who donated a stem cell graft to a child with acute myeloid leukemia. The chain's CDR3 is CAISGDSNYGYTF. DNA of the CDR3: TGTGCCATCAGTGGGGACAGTAACTATGGCTACACCTTC.